What follows describes a single T cell receptor beta chain. The CDR3 runs to 14 residues. Germline lookup yields CDR1 SGHNT and CDR2 YENEEA. V was pared by 3 bases and J by 1 base, with 9 bases between. This sample was taken from a study of blood T cell repertoires in COVID-19. Study background: Samples came from the United States, Italy and Spain, spanning acute and convalescent COVID-19.

In the study's own analysis: Cell counts per sample came from amplifying reference gene primers. Sequenced by immunoSEQ multiplex PCR; TCRdb stores in-frame clones only, minus some. Clone size and the V and J calls come from that table; the DNA yielded D and trimming. The table lists more than 55,000 clones, less than 80% of them singletons. This clonotype originated in a human donor in a cohort sampled during active COVID-19. Sequencing was done on a sample of peripheral blood. V and J are TRBV11-3 and TRBJ2-5, with D maybe TRBD2 (5 bases). CDR3 protein: CASSFRRAQETQYF. As DNA, the CDR3 is TGTGCCAGCAGCTTTAGGCGGGCCCAAGAGACCCAGTACTTC. The full variable domain, its missing parts supplied by reference TRBV11-3 and TRBJ2-5, is EAGVVQSPRYKIIEKKQPVAFWCNPISGHNTLYWYLQNLGQGPELLIRYENEEAVDDSQLPKDRFSAERLKGVDSTLKIQPAELGDSAVYLCASSFRRAQETQYFGPGTRLLVL.